This TCR beta chain was recovered during a study of T cell changes during pregnancy in multiple sclerosis (dated by TCRdb to 2018 to 2020). Regarding the study in general: The study looked at changes in the T cell repertoire across pregnancy in women with multiple sclerosis.

This clone is categorized as medium-sized (0.01 to 0.1%). Its antigen has not been determined. There are no base qualities to consult, and no much larger clone falls within one base. Relative to germline, V is missing 6 bases and J is missing 5 bases, with 7 bases of the junction outside any gene match. The germline V gene gives CDR1 as SNHLY and CDR2 as FYNNEI. The CDR3 spans 15 residues, from the cysteine through the phenylalanine. Only the CDR3 region is kept as DNA, spanning 45 bases read in frame from base 1. The library was built by means of the immunoSEQ multiplex PCR assay. TCRdb stores this immuneACCESS table with in-frame sequences only. Part of the clones is absent; in the studies checked, under half of the shortfall reflects unresolved V genes, and no reason is known for the rest. Within this sample are about 52,000 clones, with roughly 92% of them counted one time only. The biggest ten clones account for roughly 0.25% of the sample.

The rearranged chain carries TRBV2 and TRBJ1-5, with TRBD1 identical over 10 junction bases. The material was CD4+ T cells from peripheral blood mononuclear cells, obtained in the third trimester of pregnancy. The sequence was obtained from a female donor with multiple sclerosis, enrolled in a pregnancy study. The DNA sequence follows: TGTGCCAGCAGCCCGGGACAGGGGCCCTATCAGCCCCAGCATTTT. This codes for CASSPGQGPYQPQHF.